This T cell receptor (beta chain) was observed in a study of siplizumab effects on memory and regulatory T cells. The count of this clone is one. Clones were sequenced by immunoSEQ multiplex PCR, and TCRdb holds only the in-frame ones, with some missing. The sample has fewer than 120,000 clones, just under 95% seen once. The sequence was obtained from a human donor in good health. The material sequenced was CD4+ T cells sorted from blood.

This chain's CDR3 is CASSLEGLSYNEQFF. CDR3 bases: TGTGCCAGCAGCTTGGAGGGCCTATCCTACAATGAGCAGTTCTTC. The rearrangement uses TRBV5-4 and TRBJ2-1; D is uncertain. V was cut by 0 bases and J by 1 base, with 8 bases left in between. CDR3 length: 15 residues. Germline CDR1 is SGHNT and CDR2 is YYREEE (reference sequence).